This TCR beta chain was sequenced in a study of control samples from healthy donors and cancer patients. The method was immunoSEQ multiplex PCR; TCRdb's version includes in-frame clones alone and lacks a portion of them. The sample records about 150,000 clones, roughly 93% being singletons. Sequenced: blood. These receptors were collected from a man between 18 and 35 years old in good health.

The V call is TRBV7-8, the J call TRBJ1-4; a weak D match, TRBD1 (5 bases). The CDR3 consists of 14 residues. Looked up from germline, CDR1 is SGHVS and CDR2 is FQNEAQ. V was shortened by 2 bases and J by 12 bases, with 16 bases between the two germline ends. The CDR3 DNA follows: TGTGCCAGCAGCTTACGGGACCGCTTTGGGGAACTGTTTTTT. Translated, it gives CASSLRDRFGELFF.